This is a list of T cell receptor beta chains from one sample in a study of T cells in Graves' hyperthyroidism and ophthalmopathy. TCRdb re-called the multiplex PCR reads through MiXCR, storing one row per CDR3 protein. Of 450,000 to 650,000 distinct CDR3 sequences in the sample, 13% to 15% are singletons; the top ten hold about 7%. Source material: blood. The receptor source for this set is a woman between 18 and 30 years old with Graves' ophthalmopathy. CDR3s include the opening cysteine and the closing phenylalanine or tryptophan. Fields, in order: J gene, D gene, clone size, V gene, CDR3 DNA, CDR3 protein. The D gene is left open where the match is weak. Where a row states a size, it is once, few, many or the class of an expanded clone; other rows omit it.

TRBJ2-1 | . | . | TRBV4-1 | TGCGCCAGCAGCCAAGTCGGAGTGGGGGATGAGCAGTTCTTC | CASSQVGVGDEQFF
TRBJ2-5 | TRBD1 | few | TRBV9 | TGTGCCAGCAGCGTAGCCCTACAGGGGTCCGAAGAGACCCAGTACTTC | CASSVALQGSEETQYF
TRBJ2-1 | . | many | TRBV18 | TGTGCCAGCCACGCGTCCGCCGGGGAGGTCGATGAGCAGTTCTTC | CASHASAGEVDEQFF
TRBJ1-2 | . | few | TRBV28 | TGTGCCAGCAGTTTGAGGCAGACCTATGGCTACACCTTC | CASSLRQTYGYTF
TRBJ2-5 | TRBD2 | . | TRBV10-3 | TGTGCCATCAGTGAGGAACTAGCGTTGGAGACCCAGTACTTC | CAISEELALETQYF
TRBJ2-7 | . | many | TRBV11-2 | TGTGCCAGCAGCTTCAGGGTCTGGAGGACTCCCTCCTACGAGCAGTACTTC | CASSFRVWRTPSYEQYF
TRBJ2-1 | TRBD2 | few | TRBV24-1 | TGTGCCACCAGTGACAGGCGGGAGTACTACAATGAGCAGTTCTTC | CATSDRREYYNEQFF
TRBJ1-1 | TRBD1 | many | TRBV3-1 | TGTGCCAGCAGCCAACGGGGACAGGGGGGCCTCACTGAAGCTTTCTTT | CASSQRGQGGLTEAFF
TRBJ2-7 | . | many | TRBV29-1 | TGCAGCGTTGAGAGACACAGTTCTGGAGCCGAGCAGTACTTC | CSVERHSSGAEQYF
TRBJ1-3 | . | many | TRBV28 | TGTGCCAGCAGTTCTTCATCGATAAGCTCTGGAAACACCATATATTTT | CASSSSSISSGNTIYF
TRBJ2-5 | . | few | TRBV4-2 | TGTGCCAGCAGCCAACCCGGGACTCGACAAGAGACCCAGTACTTC | CASSQPGTRQETQYF
TRBJ1-5 | TRBD1 | few | TRBV4-1 | TGCGCCAGCAGCCCGGCGACAGGGGGTACAAATCAGCCCCAGCATTTT | CASSPATGGTNQPQHF
TRBJ2-3 | TRBD1 | many | TRBV29-1 | TGCAGCGTCGCGGTGACAGGGGTCACAGATACGCAGTATTTT | CSVAVTGVTDTQYF
TRBJ2-5 | TRBD1 | many | TRBV29-1 | TGCAGCGTTGGGGACAGGCCTTCCGGGGTCCAAGAGACCCAGTACTTC | CSVGDRPSGVQETQYF
TRBJ1-2 | . | . | TRBV5-1 | TGCGCCAGCAGCGTGGAAGGTGACTATGGCTACACCTTC | CASSVEGDYGYTF
TRBJ1-4 | . | many | TRBV24-1 | TGTGCCACCAGTGACCCGGGACATAACAATGAAAAACTGTTTTTT | CATSDPGHNNEKLFF
TRBJ1-1 | . | many | TRBV30 | TGTGCCTGGAGTGTATATATGATGAACACTGAAGCTTTCTTT | CAWSVYMMNTEAFF
TRBJ2-7 | . | many | TRBV28 | TGTGCCAGCAGCCCCGCGGAGCTTAGCTCCTACGAGCAGTACTTC | CASSPAELSSYEQYF
TRBJ1-2 | . | few | TRBV29-1 | TGCAGCGTTGAAGATCCCAGAGCTTCTTATGGCTACACCTTC | CSVEDPRASYGYTF
TRBJ2-1 | . | many | TRBV12-3/TRBV12-4 | TGTGCCACCATCCGGGGGCTAGCAGATGAGCAGTTCTTC | CATIRGLADEQFF
TRBJ1-1 | . | many | TRBV6-5 | TGTGCCAGCAGTTACTCCCGGACCCTGGGAACTGAAGCTTTCTTT | CASSYSRTLGTEAFF
TRBJ1-2 | . | many | TRBV7-2 | TGTGCCAGCAGATCCCGGACTCAAGGCTACACCTTC | CASRSRTQGYTF
TRBJ2-6 | . | few | TRBV12-3/TRBV12-4 | TGTGCCAGCAGTTTAGGGGAATGGTCTGGGGCCAACGTCCTGACTTTC | CASSLGEWSGANVLTF
TRBJ1-4 | TRBD1 | many | TRBV27 | TGTGCCAGCAGGCCTTACAGGGGTGGGGTTGAAAAACTGTTTTTT | CASRPYRGGVEKLFF
TRBJ1-4 | . | many | TRBV7-2 | TGTGCCAGCAGCTTAGTACAGGAAAAACTGTTTTTT | CASSLVQEKLFF
TRBJ2-3 | TRBD2 | many | TRBV20-1 | TGCAGTGCTAGCGGGAGGGCCGCTAGGGATACGCAGTATTTT | CSASGRAARDTQYF
TRBJ1-2 | . | . | TRBV7-6 | TGTGCCAGCAGCTTAGACGGGGCAGGGTCGATCGGCTACACCTTC | CASSLDGAGSIGYTF
TRBJ2-1 | TRBD2 | many | TRBV7-2 | TGTGCCAGCAGCCGAGCGGGAGGGTTCGGTAATGAGCAGTTCTTC | CASSRAGGFGNEQFF
TRBJ1-4 | . | . | TRBV29-1 | TGCAGCTTTAGGGACCGGAATAAGGAAAAACTGTTTTTT | CSFRDRNKEKLFF
TRBJ2-2 | . | . | TRBV25-1 | TGTGCCAGCAGGGGCGGCGGGGATCGGTCGGGCACCGGGGAGCTGTTTTTT | CASRGGGDRSGTGELFF
TRBJ1-1 | . | few | TRBV7-9 | TGTGCCAGCAGCGCCCCCTCTAAATCTAACACTGAAGCTTTCTTT | CASSAPSKSNTEAFF
TRBJ1-2 | . | few | TRBV29-1 | TGCAGCGTTGAATGGGACACAGATAACTATGGCTACACCTTC | CSVEWDTDNYGYTF
TRBJ2-1 | . | . | TRBV28 | TGTGCCAGCAGTTTACGACTTCACAATGAGCAGTTCTTC | CASSLRLHNEQFF
TRBJ2-1 | . | many | TRBV27 | TGTGCCAGCAGTACTCTAGGTGAGCAGTTCTTC | CASSTLGEQFF
TRBJ2-7 | TRBD1 | many | TRBV28 | TGTGCCAGCAGATCCAGGGGGCTAGCCTACGAGCAGTACTTC | CASRSRGLAYEQYF
TRBJ2-1 | . | many | TRBV29-1 | TGCAGCGTTGTTGGCGGGCCTTTAGGCAATGAGCAGTTCTTC | CSVVGGPLGNEQFF
TRBJ2-6 | . | . | TRBV9 | TGTGCCAGCAGCTTCCATGCCGGGACGTTCTTCTCTGGGGCCAACGTCCTGACTTTC | CASSFHAGTFFSGANVLTF